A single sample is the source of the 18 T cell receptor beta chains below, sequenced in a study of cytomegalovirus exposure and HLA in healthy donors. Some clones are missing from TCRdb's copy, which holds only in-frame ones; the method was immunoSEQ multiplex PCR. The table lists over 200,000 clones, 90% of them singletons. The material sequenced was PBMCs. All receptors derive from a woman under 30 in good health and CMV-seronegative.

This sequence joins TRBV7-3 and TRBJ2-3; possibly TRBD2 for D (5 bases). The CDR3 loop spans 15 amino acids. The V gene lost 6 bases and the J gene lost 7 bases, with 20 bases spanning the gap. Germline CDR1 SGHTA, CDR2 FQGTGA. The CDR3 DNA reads TGTGCCAGCAGTTACACCCCAGCGGAACAACATACGCAGTATTTT. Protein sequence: CASSYTPAEQHTQYF.

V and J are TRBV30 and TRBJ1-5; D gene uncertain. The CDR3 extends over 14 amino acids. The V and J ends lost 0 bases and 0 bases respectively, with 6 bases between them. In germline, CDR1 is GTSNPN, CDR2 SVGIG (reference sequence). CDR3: CAWSVSISNQPQHF. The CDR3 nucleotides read TGTGCCTGGAGTGTGAGCATTAGCAATCAGCCCCAGCATTTT.

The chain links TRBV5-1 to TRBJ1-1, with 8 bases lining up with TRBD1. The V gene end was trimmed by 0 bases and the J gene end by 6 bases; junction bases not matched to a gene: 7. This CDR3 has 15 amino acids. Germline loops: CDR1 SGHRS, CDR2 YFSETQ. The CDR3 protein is CASSLDRSGGPEAFF. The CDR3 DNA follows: TGCGCCAGCAGCTTGGATCGCTCAGGGGGCCCTGAAGCTTTCTTT.

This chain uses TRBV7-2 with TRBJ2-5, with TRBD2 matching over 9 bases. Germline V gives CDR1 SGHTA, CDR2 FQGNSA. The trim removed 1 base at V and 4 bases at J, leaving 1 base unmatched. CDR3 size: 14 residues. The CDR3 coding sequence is TGTGCCAGCAGCTTAGGCGGGGGGGGAGAGACCCAGTACTTC. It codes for CASSLGGGGETQYF.

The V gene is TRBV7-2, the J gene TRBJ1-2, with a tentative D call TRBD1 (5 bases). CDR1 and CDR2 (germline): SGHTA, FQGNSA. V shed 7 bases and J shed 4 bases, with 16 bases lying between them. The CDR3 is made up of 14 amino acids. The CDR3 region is CASTRDKGLYGYTF. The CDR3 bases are TGTGCCAGCACCCGAGACAAGGGGCTCTATGGCTACACCTTC.

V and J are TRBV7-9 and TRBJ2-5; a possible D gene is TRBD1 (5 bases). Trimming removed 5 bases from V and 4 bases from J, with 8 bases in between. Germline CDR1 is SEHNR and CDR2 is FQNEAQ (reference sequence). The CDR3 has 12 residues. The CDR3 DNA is TGTGCCAGCAGCCTAGGGGCAGAGACCCAGTACTTC. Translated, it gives CASSLGAETQYF. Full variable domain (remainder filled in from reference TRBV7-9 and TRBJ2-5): DTGVSQNPRHKITKRGQNVTFRCDPISEHNRLYWYRQTLGQGPEFLTYFQNEAQLEKSRLLSDRFSAERPKGSFSTLEIQRTEQGDSAMYLCASSLGAETQYFGPGTRLLVL.

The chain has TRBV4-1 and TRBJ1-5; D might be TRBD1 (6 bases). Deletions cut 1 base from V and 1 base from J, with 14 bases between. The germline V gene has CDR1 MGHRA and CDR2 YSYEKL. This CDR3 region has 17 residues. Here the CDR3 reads CASSQAAGARSNQPQHF. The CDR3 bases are TGCGCCAGCAGCCAAGCTGCAGGGGCTAGGAGCAATCAGCCCCAGCATTTT.

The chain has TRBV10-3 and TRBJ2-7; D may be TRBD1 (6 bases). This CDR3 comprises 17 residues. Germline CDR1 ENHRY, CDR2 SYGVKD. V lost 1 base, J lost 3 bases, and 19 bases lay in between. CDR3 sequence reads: CAISEYPAPGQNYEQYV. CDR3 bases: TGTGCCATCAGTGAGTACCCAGCACCCGGACAGAACTACGAGCAGTACGTC.

CDR3 residues: CASSPDPGDTQYF. CDR3 nucleotide sequence: TGTGCCAGCAGCCCAGATCCTGGAGATACGCAGTATTTT. The chain links TRBV5-4 to TRBJ2-3; D not resolved. This CDR3 is built from 13 residues. Germline loops: CDR1 SGHNT, CDR2 YYREEE (reference sequence). With 4 bases removed from V and 5 bases from J, the gap between germline ends came to 11 bases. Complete variable domain (other parts from reference TRBV5-4 and TRBJ2-3): ETGVTQSPTHLIKTRGQQVTLRCSSQSGHNTVSWYQQALGQGPQFIFQYYREEENGRGNFPPRFSGLQFPNYSSELNVNALELDDSALYLCASSPDPGDTQYFGPGTRLTVL.

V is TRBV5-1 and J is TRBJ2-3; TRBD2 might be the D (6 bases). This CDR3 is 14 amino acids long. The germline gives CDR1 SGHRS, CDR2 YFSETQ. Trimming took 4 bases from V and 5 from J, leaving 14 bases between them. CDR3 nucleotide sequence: TGCGCCAGCAGCGTCCGGGACTCCAGAGATACGCAGTATTTT. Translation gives CASSVRDSRDTQYF.

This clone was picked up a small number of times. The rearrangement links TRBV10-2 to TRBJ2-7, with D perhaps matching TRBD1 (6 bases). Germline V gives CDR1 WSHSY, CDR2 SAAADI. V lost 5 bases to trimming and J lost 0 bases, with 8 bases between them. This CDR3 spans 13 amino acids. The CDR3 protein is CASSRQASYEQYF. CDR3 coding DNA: TGCGCCAGCAGTCGACAGGCCTCCTACGAGCAGTACTTC.

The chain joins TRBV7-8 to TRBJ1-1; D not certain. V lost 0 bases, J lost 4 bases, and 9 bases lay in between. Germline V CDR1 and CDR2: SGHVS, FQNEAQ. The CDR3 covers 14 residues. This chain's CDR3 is CASSLAPGSTEAFF. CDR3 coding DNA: TGTGCCAGCAGCTTAGCGCCGGGATCCACTGAAGCTTTCTTT.

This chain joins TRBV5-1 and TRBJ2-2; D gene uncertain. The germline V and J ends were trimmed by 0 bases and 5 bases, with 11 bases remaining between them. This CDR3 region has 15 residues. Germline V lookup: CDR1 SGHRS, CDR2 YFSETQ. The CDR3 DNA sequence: TGCGCCAGCAGCTTGGCCCTCGTCGAGACCGGGGAGCTGTTTTTT. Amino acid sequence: CASSLALVETGELFF. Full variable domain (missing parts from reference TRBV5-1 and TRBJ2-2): KAGVTQTPRYLIKTRGQQVTLSCSPISGHRSVSWYQQTPGQGLQFLFEYFSETQRNKGNFPGRFSGRQFSNSRSEMNVSTLELGDSALYLCASSLALVETGELFFGEGSRLTVL.

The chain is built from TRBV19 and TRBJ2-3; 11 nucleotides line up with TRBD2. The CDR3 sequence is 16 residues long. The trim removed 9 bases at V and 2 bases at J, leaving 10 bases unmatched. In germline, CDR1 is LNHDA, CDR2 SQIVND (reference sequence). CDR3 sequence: CASTSGTSGYTDTQYF. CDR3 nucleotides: TGTGCCAGCACCTCCGGGACTAGCGGATACACAGATACGCAGTATTTT.

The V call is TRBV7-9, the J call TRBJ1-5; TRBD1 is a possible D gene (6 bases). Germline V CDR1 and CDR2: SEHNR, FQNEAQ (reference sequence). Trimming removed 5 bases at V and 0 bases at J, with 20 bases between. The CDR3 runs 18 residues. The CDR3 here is CASSRDNILRYSNQPQHF. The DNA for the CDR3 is TGTGCCAGCAGCCGGGACAATATTCTCCGATATAGCAATCAGCCCCAGCATTTT.

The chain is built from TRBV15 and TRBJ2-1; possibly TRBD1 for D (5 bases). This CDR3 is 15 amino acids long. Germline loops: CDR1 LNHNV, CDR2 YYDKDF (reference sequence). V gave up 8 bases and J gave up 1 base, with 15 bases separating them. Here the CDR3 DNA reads TGTGCCACCCTGGGCAGGGCCTCGTCCTACAATGAGCAGTTCTTC. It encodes CATLGRASSYNEQFF.

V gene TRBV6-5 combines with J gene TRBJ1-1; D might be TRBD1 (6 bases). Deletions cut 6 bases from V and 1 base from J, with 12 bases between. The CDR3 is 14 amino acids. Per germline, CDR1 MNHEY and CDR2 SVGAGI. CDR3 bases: TGTGCCAGCAGGAAACAGGGTACGAACACTGAAGCTTTCTTT. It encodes CASRKQGTNTEAFF.

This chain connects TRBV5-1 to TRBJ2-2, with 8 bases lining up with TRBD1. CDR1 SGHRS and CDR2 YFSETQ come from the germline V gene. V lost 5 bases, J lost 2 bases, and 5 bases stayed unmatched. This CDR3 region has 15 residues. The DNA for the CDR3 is TGCGCCAGCAGAGCCGGGACAGGAAACACCGGGGAGCTGTTTTTT. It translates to CASRAGTGNTGELFF. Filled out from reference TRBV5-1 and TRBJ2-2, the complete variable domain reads KAGVTQTPRYLIKTRGQQVTLSCSPISGHRSVSWYQQTPGQGLQFLFEYFSETQRNKGNFPGRFSGRQFSNSRSEMNVSTLELGDSALYLCASRAGTGNTGELFFGEGSRLTVL.